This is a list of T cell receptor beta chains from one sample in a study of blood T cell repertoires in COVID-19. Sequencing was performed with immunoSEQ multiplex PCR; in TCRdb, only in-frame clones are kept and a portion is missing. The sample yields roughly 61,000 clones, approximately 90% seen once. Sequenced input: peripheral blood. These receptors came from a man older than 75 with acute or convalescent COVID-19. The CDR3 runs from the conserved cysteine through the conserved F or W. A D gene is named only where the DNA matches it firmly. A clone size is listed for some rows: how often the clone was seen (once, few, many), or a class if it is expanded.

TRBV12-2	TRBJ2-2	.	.	TGTGCAAGTCGCTTAGCGTGTTGCTCAAGTGACATTAACACCGGGGAGCTGTTTTTT	CASRLACCSSDINTGELFF
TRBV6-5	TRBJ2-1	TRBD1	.	TGTGCCAGCAAGGGACAGGTCTACAATGAGCAGTTCTTC	CASKGQVYNEQFF
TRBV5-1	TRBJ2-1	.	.	TGCGCCAGCAGCGGAGGAGGGGTGGCCTACAATGAGCAGTTCTTC	CASSGGGVAYNEQFF
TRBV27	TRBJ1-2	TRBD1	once	TGTGCCAGCAGTTTACAGGGGGCGAATGGCTACACCTTC	CASSLQGANGYTF
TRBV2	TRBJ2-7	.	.	TGTGCCAGCAGGCCACAGGTCCTACGGGAGCAGTACTTC	CASRPQVLREQYF
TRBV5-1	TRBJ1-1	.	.	TGCGCCAGCAGCTTGCAGGCAACTAACACTGAAGCTTTCTTT	CASSLQATNTEAFF
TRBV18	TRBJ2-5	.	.	TGTGCCAGCTCACCGGAGGGGGAGACCCAGTACTTC	CASSPEGETQYF
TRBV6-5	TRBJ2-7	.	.	TGTGCCAGCAGGCGGGGTTTAGGGGAATCCTACGAGCAGTACTTC	CASRRGLGESYEQYF
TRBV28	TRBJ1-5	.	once	TGTGCCAGCAGTTTAACGACAGGCAAACTTAATCAGCCCCAGCATTTT	CASSLTTGKLNQPQHF
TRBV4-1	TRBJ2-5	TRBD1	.	TGCGCCAGCAGCCCCCCGGGACAGTCCTCAGAGACCCAGTACTTC	CASSPPGQSSETQYF
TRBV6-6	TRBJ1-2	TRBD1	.	TGTGCCAGCAGTCCCTTCGTGGGGACAGAAACTAACTATGGCTACACCTTC	CASSPFVGTETNYGYTF
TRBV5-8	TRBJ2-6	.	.	TGTGCCAGCAGCTTGGCACAGCCTGGGGCCAACGTCCTGACTTTC	CASSLAQPGANVLTF
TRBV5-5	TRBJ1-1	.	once	TGTGCCAGCAGCTTGGTAGGAGACCTGAACACTGAAGCTTTCTTT	CASSLVGDLNTEAFF
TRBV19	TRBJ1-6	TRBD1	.	TGTGCCAGTAGTAGGACAGGGGGCTCACCCCTCCACTTT	CASSRTGGSPLHF
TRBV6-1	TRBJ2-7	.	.	TGTGCCAGCAGTGATCAAGTGGGGGGTAACACCTACGAGCAGTACTTC	CASSDQVGGNTYEQYF
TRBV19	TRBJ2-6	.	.	TGTGCCAGTAGTATGGGGGCTCTTGGGGCCAACGTCCTGACTTTC	CASSMGALGANVLTF
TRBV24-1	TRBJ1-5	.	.	TGTGCCACCAGTGCCGGGGTTAACAATCAGCCCCAGCATTTT	CATSAGVNNQPQHF
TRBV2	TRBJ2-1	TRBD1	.	TGTGCCAGCAGTGAACAGGGGGTTAATGAGCAGTTCTTC	CASSEQGVNEQFF
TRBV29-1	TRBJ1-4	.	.	TGCAGCGTTGAAGGTAGCGGGCCTAATGAAAAACTGTTTTTT	CSVEGSGPNEKLFF
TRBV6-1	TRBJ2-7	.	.	TGTGCCAGCAGTGAAGCCGCCTACGTGCAGTACTTC	CASSEAAYVQYF
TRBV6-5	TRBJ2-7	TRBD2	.	TGTGCCAGCATCGGCAGAGCGGGGCTCGGCGAGCAGTACTTC	CASIGRAGLGEQYF
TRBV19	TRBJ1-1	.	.	TGTGCCAGTAGTCCGACAGTGAACACTGAAGCTTTCTTT	CASSPTVNTEAFF
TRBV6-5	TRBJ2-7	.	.	.	CASSSSTGVYEQYF
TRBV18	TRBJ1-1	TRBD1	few	TGTGCCAGCTCCCCTACGTGGGACAGTGACACTGAAGCTTTCTTT	CASSPTWDSDTEAFF
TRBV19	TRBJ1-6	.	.	TGTGCCACCGGACAGAACTATAATTCACCCCTCCACTTT	CATGQNYNSPLHF
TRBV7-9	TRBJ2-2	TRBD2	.	TGTGCCAGCAGCTTATTACTAGCGGGGCGCACCGGGGAGCTGTTTTTT	CASSLLLAGRTGELFF
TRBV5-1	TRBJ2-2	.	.	TGCGCCAGCAGCTTGGCGGACTCAATAAACACCGGGGAGCTGTTTTTT	CASSLADSINTGELFF
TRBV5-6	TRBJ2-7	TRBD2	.	TGTGCCAGCAGCGGGACTACCTCCTACGAGCAGTACTTC	CASSGTTSYEQYF
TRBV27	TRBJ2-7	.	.	TGTGCCAGCAGTCGGGCCTACGAGCAGTACTTC	CASSRAYEQYF
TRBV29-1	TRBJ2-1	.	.	TGCAGCGGGACAGCTTACAATGAGCAGTTCTTC	CSGTAYNEQFF
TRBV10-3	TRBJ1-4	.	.	TGTGCCATCAGTGCCGACGGGACAACGAATGAAAAACTGTTTTTT	CAISADGTTNEKLFF
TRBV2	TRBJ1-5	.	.	TGTGCCAGCAGTGAAAAACGGTACAATCAGCCCCAGCATTTT	CASSEKRYNQPQHF
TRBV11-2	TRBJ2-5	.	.	TGTGCCAGCAGCTTAGATGGCAGCGCTTGGGAGACCCAGTACTTC	CASSLDGSAWETQYF
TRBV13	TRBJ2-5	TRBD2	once	TGTGCCAGCAGCTTAAGGCGGGGGGGCCTGGAGACCCAGTACTTC	CASSLRRGGLETQYF
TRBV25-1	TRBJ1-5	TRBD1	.	TGTGCCAGCAGTGGAAGTAGAGAGACAGGGGGCAATCAGCCCCAGCATTTT	CASSGSRETGGNQPQHF
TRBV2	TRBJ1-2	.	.	TGTGCCAGCAGTGAAACGGTCTATGGCTACACCTTC	CASSETVYGYTF
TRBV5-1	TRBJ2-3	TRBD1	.	TGCGCCAGCAGCCCAGGGACAGTTAGCACAGATACGCAGTATTTT	CASSPGTVSTDTQYF
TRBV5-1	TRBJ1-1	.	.	TGCGCCAGCAGCCCCACCCTCGGGAACACTGAAGCTTTCTTT	CASSPTLGNTEAFF
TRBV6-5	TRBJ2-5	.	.	TGTGCCAGCAGTAGACAGAGACAAGAGACCCAGTACTTC	CASSRQRQETQYF
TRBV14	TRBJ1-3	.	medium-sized	TGTGCCAGCGGGCCCCAGGGAAACACCATATATTTT	CASGPQGNTIYF